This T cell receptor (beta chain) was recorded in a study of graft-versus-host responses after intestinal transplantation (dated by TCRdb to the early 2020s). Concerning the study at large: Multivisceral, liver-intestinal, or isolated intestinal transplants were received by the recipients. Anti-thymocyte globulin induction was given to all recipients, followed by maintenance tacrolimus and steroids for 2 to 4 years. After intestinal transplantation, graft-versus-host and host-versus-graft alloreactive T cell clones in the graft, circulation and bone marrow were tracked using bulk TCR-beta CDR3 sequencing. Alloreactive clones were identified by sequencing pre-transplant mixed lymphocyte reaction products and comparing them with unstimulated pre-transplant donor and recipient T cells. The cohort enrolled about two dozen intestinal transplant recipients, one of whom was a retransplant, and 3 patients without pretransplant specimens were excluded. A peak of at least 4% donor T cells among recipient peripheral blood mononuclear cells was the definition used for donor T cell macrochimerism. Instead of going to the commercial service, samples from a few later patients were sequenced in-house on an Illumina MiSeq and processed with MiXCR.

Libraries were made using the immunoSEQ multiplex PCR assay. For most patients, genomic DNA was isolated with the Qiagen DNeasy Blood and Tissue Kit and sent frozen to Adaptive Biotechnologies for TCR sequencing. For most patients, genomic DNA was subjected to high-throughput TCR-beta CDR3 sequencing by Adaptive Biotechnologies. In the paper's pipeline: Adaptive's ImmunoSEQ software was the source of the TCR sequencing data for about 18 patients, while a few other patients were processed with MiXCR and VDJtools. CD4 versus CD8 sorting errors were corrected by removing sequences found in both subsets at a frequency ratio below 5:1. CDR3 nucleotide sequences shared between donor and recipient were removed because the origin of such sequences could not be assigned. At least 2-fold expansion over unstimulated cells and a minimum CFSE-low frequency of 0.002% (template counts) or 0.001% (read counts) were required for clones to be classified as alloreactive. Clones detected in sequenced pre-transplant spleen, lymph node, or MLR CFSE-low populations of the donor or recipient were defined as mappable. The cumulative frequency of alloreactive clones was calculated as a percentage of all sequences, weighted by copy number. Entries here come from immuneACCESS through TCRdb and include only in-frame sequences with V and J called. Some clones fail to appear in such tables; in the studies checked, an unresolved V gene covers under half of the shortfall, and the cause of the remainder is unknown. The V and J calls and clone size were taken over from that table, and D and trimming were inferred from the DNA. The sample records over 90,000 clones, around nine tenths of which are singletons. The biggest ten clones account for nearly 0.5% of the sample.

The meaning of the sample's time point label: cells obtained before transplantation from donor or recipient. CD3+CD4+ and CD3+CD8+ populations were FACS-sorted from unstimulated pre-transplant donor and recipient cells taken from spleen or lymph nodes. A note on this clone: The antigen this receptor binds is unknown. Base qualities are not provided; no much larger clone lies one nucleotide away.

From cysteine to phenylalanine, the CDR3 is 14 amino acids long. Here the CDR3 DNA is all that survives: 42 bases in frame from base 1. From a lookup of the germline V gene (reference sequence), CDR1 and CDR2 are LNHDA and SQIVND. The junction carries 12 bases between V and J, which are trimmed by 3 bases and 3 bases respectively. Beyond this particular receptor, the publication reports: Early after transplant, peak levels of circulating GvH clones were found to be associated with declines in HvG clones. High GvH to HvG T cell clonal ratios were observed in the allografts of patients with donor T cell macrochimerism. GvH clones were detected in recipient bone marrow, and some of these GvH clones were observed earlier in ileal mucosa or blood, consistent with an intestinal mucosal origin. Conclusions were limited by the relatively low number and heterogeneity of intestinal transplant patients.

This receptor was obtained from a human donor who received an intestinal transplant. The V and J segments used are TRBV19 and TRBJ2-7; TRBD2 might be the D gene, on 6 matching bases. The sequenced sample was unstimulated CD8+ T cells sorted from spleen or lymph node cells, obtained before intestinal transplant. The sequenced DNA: TGTGCCAGTAGTATCGGGACTCCTAACTACGAGCAGTACTTC. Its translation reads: CASSIGTPNYEQYF.